This is a list of T cell receptor beta chains from one sample in a study of blood T cells in healthy people across ages. MiXCR was run by TCRdb on the 5' RACE reads, yielding one entry per CDR3 protein. The repertoire holds about 760,000 distinct CDR3 sequences, with approximately 25% as singletons. The sample was also linked to a second study, of T cells of mothers and their children.

Sequenced sample: blood. The receptor source for this set is a boy younger than 18 in good health. Both conserved end residues are part of each CDR3. The order of the fields is CDR3 protein, CDR3 DNA, J gene, V gene, D gene, clone size. A D gene is named only where the DNA matches it firmly. Clone size appears in some rows only: once, few, many, or a class for an expanded clone.

CDR3 protein: CSARESGNQPQHF; CDR3 DNA: TGCAGTGCCAGGGAGTCGGGCAATCAGCCCCAGCATTTT; J gene: TRBJ1-5; V gene: TRBV20-1; D gene: -; clone size: -
CDR3 protein: CSVQTSRDEQFF; CDR3 DNA: TGCAGCGTTCAGACTAGTCGGGATGAGCAGTTCTTC; J gene: TRBJ2-1; V gene: TRBV29-1; D gene: -; clone size: -
CDR3 protein: CSAYTGSYEQYF; CDR3 DNA: TGCAGTGCCTACACAGGGTCCTACGAGCAGTACTTC; J gene: TRBJ2-7; V gene: TRBV20-1; D gene: -; clone size: many
CDR3 protein: CASSLAGGAVVEQYF; CDR3 DNA: TGCGCCAGCAGCTTGGCGGGGGGCGCGGTCGTCGAGCAGTACTTC; J gene: TRBJ2-7; V gene: TRBV5-1; D gene: -; clone size: -
CDR3 protein: CASSAGTGSNQPQHF; CDR3 DNA: TGTGCCAGCAGCGCTGGGACAGGCAGCAATCAGCCCCAGCATTTT; J gene: TRBJ1-5; V gene: TRBV9; D gene: TRBD1; clone size: few
CDR3 protein: CASSYETSGGGYNEQFF; CDR3 DNA: TGTGCCAGCAGTTACGAGACTAGCGGGGGGGGGTACAATGAGCAGTTCTTC; J gene: TRBJ2-1; V gene: TRBV6-6; D gene: TRBD2; clone size: -
CDR3 protein: CSAMTSSYEQYF; CDR3 DNA: TGCAGCGCTATGACAAGCTCCTACGAGCAGTACTTC; J gene: TRBJ2-7; V gene: TRBV29-1; D gene: -; clone size: few
CDR3 protein: CASSPSKGARSDTQYF; CDR3 DNA: TGCGCCAGCAGCCCGTCTAAGGGGGCTAGGTCGGATACGCAGTATTTT; J gene: TRBJ2-3; V gene: TRBV5-1; D gene: TRBD1; clone size: few
CDR3 protein: CASSFQGQSTEAFF; CDR3 DNA: TGTGCCAGCAGCTTTCAGGGGCAGAGCACTGAAGCTTTCTTT; J gene: TRBJ1-1; V gene: TRBV7-9; D gene: -; clone size: once
CDR3 protein: CASRLQGYGYTF; CDR3 DNA: TGTGCCAGCAGATTACAGGGCTATGGCTACACCTTC; J gene: TRBJ1-2; V gene: TRBV28; D gene: -; clone size: -
CDR3 protein: CASRSTGIYNEQFF; CDR3 DNA: TGTGCCAGCAGGAGTACAGGGATCTACAATGAGCAGTTCTTC; J gene: TRBJ2-1; V gene: TRBV7-2; D gene: -; clone size: once
CDR3 protein: CAYGEETQYF; CDR3 DNA: TGTGCCTACGGCGAGGAGACCCAGTACTTC; J gene: TRBJ2-5; V gene: TRBV6-2/TRBV6-3; D gene: -; clone size: few
CDR3 protein: CASSYPTGTGMSEKLFF; CDR3 DNA: TGTGCCAGCAGTTACCCGACGGGAACGGGGATGAGTGAAAAACTGTTTTTT; J gene: TRBJ1-4; V gene: TRBV6-5; D gene: -; clone size: -
CDR3 protein: CAISDSELYNEQFF; CDR3 DNA: TGTGCCATCAGTGACTCGGAGCTATACAATGAGCAGTTCTTC; J gene: TRBJ2-1; V gene: TRBV10-3; D gene: -; clone size: -
CDR3 protein: CSARERLGAGAYGYTF; CDR3 DNA: TGCAGTGCTAGAGAGAGATTGGGCGCCGGTGCTTATGGCTACACCTTC; J gene: TRBJ1-2; V gene: TRBV20-1; D gene: -; clone size: -
CDR3 protein: CASSSKQGRQPQHF; CDR3 DNA: TGTGCCAGCAGTTCAAAACAGGGGAGACAGCCCCAGCATTTT; J gene: TRBJ1-5; V gene: TRBV28; D gene: TRBD1; clone size: -
CDR3 protein: CASSPGTRDEQYF; CDR3 DNA: TGCGCCAGCAGCCCTGGGACACGGGACGAGCAGTACTTC; J gene: TRBJ2-7; V gene: TRBV5-1; D gene: -; clone size: few
CDR3 protein: CAISVERETVADEQFF; CDR3 DNA: TGTGCCATCAGTGTTGAGCGGGAGACAGTAGCCGATGAGCAGTTCTTC; J gene: TRBJ2-1; V gene: TRBV10-3; D gene: TRBD2; clone size: -
CDR3 protein: CASSLGGGERETQYF; CDR3 DNA: TGTGCCAGCAGCTTGGGAGGGGGCGAAAGAGAGACCCAGTACTTC; J gene: TRBJ2-5; V gene: TRBV5-6; D gene: TRBD1; clone size: -
CDR3 protein: CSSLGGQGLYNEQFF; CDR3 DNA: TGCAGCTCCCTTGGTGGGCAGGGCCTTTACAATGAGCAGTTCTTC; J gene: TRBJ2-1; V gene: TRBV29-1; D gene: -; clone size: few
CDR3 protein: CASSLVWSGANEKLFF; CDR3 DNA: TGTGCCAGCAGCTTAGTTTGGTCAGGCGCTAATGAAAAACTGTTTTTT; J gene: TRBJ1-4; V gene: TRBV7-2; D gene: -; clone size: -
CDR3 protein: CALGASGTSGEVSSYEQYF; CDR3 DNA: TGTGCCCTCGGGGCGTCGGGGACTAGCGGGGAAGTGAGCTCCTACGAGCAGTACTTC; J gene: TRBJ2-7; V gene: TRBV7-9; D gene: TRBD2; clone size: few
CDR3 protein: CASSFAGGEVSYEQYF; CDR3 DNA: TGTGCCAGCAGCTTCGCCGGAGGGGAAGTCTCCTACGAGCAGTACTTC; J gene: TRBJ2-7; V gene: TRBV7-8; D gene: -; clone size: few
CDR3 protein: CAISEFTEETQYF; CDR3 DNA: TGTGCCATCAGTGAGTTCACAGAAGAGACCCAGTACTTC; J gene: TRBJ2-5; V gene: TRBV10-3; D gene: -; clone size: many
CDR3 protein: CAAISLGTGNTGELFF; CDR3 DNA: TGTGCCGCCATCAGTCTGGGGACAGGCAACACCGGGGAGCTGTTTTTT; J gene: TRBJ2-2; V gene: TRBV10-3; D gene: TRBD1; clone size: once
CDR3 protein: CASSYYTTGANVLTF; CDR3 DNA: TGTGCCAGCAGTTACTACACCACTGGGGCCAACGTCCTGACTTTC; J gene: TRBJ2-6; V gene: TRBV6-5; D gene: -; clone size: few
CDR3 protein: CATSSNVGGGYEQYF; CDR3 DNA: TGTGCCACCAGCAGTAACGTTGGGGGGGGCTACGAGCAGTACTTC; J gene: TRBJ2-7; V gene: TRBV15; D gene: TRBD2; clone size: -
CDR3 protein: CASSKNLRQGDGQETQYF; CDR3 DNA: TGCGCCAGCAGCAAGAATTTGAGACAGGGAGATGGCCAAGAGACCCAGTACTTC; J gene: TRBJ2-5; V gene: TRBV5-1; D gene: TRBD1; clone size: -
CDR3 protein: CATSDHRGTSTDTQYF; CDR3 DNA: TGTGCCACCAGTGATCACAGGGGAACTAGCACAGATACGCAGTATTTT; J gene: TRBJ2-3; V gene: TRBV24-1; D gene: TRBD1; clone size: -
CDR3 protein: CSVGSEAGSFNVLTF; CDR3 DNA: TGCAGCGTTGGAAGTGAGGCAGGGAGCTTCAACGTCCTGACTTTC; J gene: TRBJ2-6; V gene: TRBV29-1; D gene: -; clone size: few
CDR3 protein: CASRLTASYEQYF; CDR3 DNA: TGTGCCAGCAGGCTGACAGCCAGCTACGAGCAGTACTTC; J gene: TRBJ2-7; V gene: TRBV7-2; D gene: -; clone size: few
CDR3 protein: CASSPGTSGGTETQYF; CDR3 DNA: TGTGCCAGCAGCCCCGGGACTAGCGGGGGAACAGAGACCCAGTACTTC; J gene: TRBJ2-5; V gene: TRBV5-4; D gene: TRBD2; clone size: -
CDR3 protein: CASSSYTEGYTF; CDR3 DNA: TGTGCCAGCAGCTCGTATACGGAGGGCTACACCTTC; J gene: TRBJ1-2; V gene: TRBV7-9; D gene: -; clone size: few
CDR3 protein: CSAKSWAATNEKLFF; CDR3 DNA: TGCAGTGCAAAGAGTTGGGCGGCAACTAATGAAAAACTGTTTTTT; J gene: TRBJ1-4; V gene: TRBV20-1; D gene: -; clone size: few
CDR3 protein: CASSPRRIAGGRQETQYF; CDR3 DNA: TGTGCCAGCAGCCCAAGGAGAATAGCGGGGGGGCGACAAGAGACCCAGTACTTC; J gene: TRBJ2-5; V gene: TRBV3-1; D gene: TRBD2; clone size: -
CDR3 protein: CASSSLNSGRAGNEQYF; CDR3 DNA: TGTGCCAGCAGTTCTCTCAACAGCGGGAGGGCCGGAAACGAGCAGTACTTC; J gene: TRBJ2-7; V gene: TRBV27; D gene: TRBD2; clone size: -